Below, one T cell receptor beta chain is given with its context. Germline V gene data show CDR1 as SGHRS and CDR2 as YFSETQ. This CDR3 has 15 residues. The V and J ends lost 0 bases and 4 bases respectively, with 13 bases between them. This specimen belongs to a study of OX40 agonist ivuxolimab in advanced cancers. This table comes from immunoSEQ multiplex PCR, and its TCRdb copy is limited to in-frame clones, with some not included. This table has approximately 11,000 clones, around 80% appearing once. This material consisted of CD4+ or CD8+ T cells sorted from blood, taken in a trial of the OX40 agonist ivuxolimab. The receptor was derived from an adult with an advanced solid tumor such as melanoma, head and neck, liver or kidney cancer. V is TRBV5-1 and J is TRBJ2-5; D not resolved. CDR3 nucleotides: TGCGCCAGCAGCTTGGCGGCAGGCGATTTAGAGACCCAGTACTTC. Its translation: CASSLAAGDLETQYF.